The 7 T cell receptor beta chains below come from one sample, sequenced in a study of blood T cell repertoires in COVID-19. Sequencing used immunoSEQ multiplex PCR; TCRdb keeps in-frame clones, though not all of them. The table has 490,000 or so clones, approximately 87% seen once; the top ten hold 1.8%. The specimen was PBMCs or T cells enriched from blood (not recorded which). The receptor source for this set is a woman aged 40 to 50 who had recovered from COVID-19.

CDR3 DNA: TGTGCCAGCAGCTCTAATCCTGAGCAGTTCTTC. Encoded protein: CASSSNPEQFF. The chain joins TRBV7-9 to TRBJ2-1; the D is unclear. This CDR3 contains 11 residues. Germline V gives CDR1 SEHNR, CDR2 FQNEAQ (reference sequence). The V end lost 4 bases, the J end lost 9 bases, and 7 bases lay between the germline ends.

The gene calls are TRBV3-1 (or the pseudogene TRBV3-2) and TRBJ2-1; D unresolved. Trimming removed 2 bases at V and 1 base at J, with 9 bases between. Germline V gene data show CDR1 as LGHDT and CDR2 as YNNKEL (reference sequence). CDR3 length equals 15 residues. CDR3 bases: TGTGCCAGCAGCCAACCAGCGAAATCCTACAATGAGCAGTTCTTC. It codes for CASSQPAKSYNEQFF.

This chain connects TRBV18 to TRBJ2-2; 9 nucleotides align to TRBD1. Germline lookup yields CDR1 KGHSH and CDR2 LQKENI. The CDR3 totals 17 residues. With 3 bases clipped from V and 1 base from J, the junction kept 6 bases outside the gene matches. The CDR3 protein is CASSPANRGQNTGELFF. The CDR3 nucleotides read TGTGCCAGCTCACCGGCAAACAGGGGGCAGAACACCGGGGAGCTGTTTTTT.

The chain is built from TRBV6-2 or TRBV6-3 and TRBJ2-5, with D possibly being TRBD2 (6 bases). The germline CDR1 and CDR2 sequences are MNHEY and SVGEGT. Trimming stripped 6 bases from V and 5 bases from J, with 19 bases between. CDR3 size: 15 residues. CDR3 nucleotides: TGTGCCAGCAGCCCAACGGGGGTACTCCGGGAGACCCAGTACTTC. Translated, it gives CASSPTGVLRETQYF.

This chain connects TRBV7-9 to TRBJ1-1, with 7 bases lining up with TRBD1. Germline values: CDR1 SEHNR, CDR2 FQNEAQ (reference sequence). CDR3 length: 14 amino acids. V was pared by 1 base and J by 6 bases, with 5 bases of the junction left unmatched. The CDR3 bases are TGTGCCAGCAGCTTAGTAGGGGGCCAGGCTGAAGCTTTCTTT. Translation gives CASSLVGGQAEAFF.

This clone has just one count. The chain links TRBV18 to TRBJ1-2; TRBD1 aligns across 11 bases. The CDR3 is made up of 15 amino acids. Germline values: CDR1 KGHSH, CDR2 LQKENI. J gave up 4 bases and V 4 bases, and 5 bases lay outside the gene matches. The CDR3 DNA reads TGTGCCAGCTCACTGAGGACAGGGGGCTCCTATGGCTACACCTTC. It translates to CASSLRTGGSYGYTF.

This clone turned up a few times. The chain combines TRBV6-5 with TRBJ1-2; 7 bases are a match to TRBD1. The germline gives CDR1 MNHEY, CDR2 SVGAGI. The length of the CDR3 is 15 residues. V lost 0 bases and J lost 0; bases outside the gene matches: 1. This CDR3 reads CASSYSDRTNYGYTF. The CDR3 DNA sequence: TGTGCCAGCAGTTACTCGGACAGGACTAACTATGGCTACACCTTC.